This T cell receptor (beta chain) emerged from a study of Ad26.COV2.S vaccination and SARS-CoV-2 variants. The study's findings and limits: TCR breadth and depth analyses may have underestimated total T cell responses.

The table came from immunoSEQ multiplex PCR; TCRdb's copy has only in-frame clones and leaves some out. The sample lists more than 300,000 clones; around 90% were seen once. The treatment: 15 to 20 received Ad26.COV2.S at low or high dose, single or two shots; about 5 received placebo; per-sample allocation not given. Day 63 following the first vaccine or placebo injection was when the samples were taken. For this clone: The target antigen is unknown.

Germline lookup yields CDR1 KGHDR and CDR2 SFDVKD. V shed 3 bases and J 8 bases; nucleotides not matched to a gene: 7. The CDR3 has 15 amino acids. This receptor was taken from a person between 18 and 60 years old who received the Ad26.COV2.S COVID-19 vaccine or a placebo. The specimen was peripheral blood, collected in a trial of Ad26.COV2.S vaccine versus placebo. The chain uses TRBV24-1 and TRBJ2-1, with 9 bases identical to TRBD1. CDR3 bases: TGTGCCACCAGTGATCCCGGTGGGACAGGGCATGAGCAGTTCTTC. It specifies CATSDPGGTGHEQFF.